These 14 T cell receptor beta chains came from one sample sequenced in a study of blood T cell repertoires in COVID-19. Sequenced by immunoSEQ multiplex PCR; TCRdb stores in-frame clones only, minus some. The sample includes 99,000 or so clones, 80% to 90% of them seen just once. Sequenced: peripheral blood. These receptors all come from a man in his 60s with acute or convalescent COVID-19.

This clone was picked up many times. The gene calls are TRBV21-1 and TRBJ1-4. TRBV21-1 is marked as a pseudogene. The CDR3 is 13 residues long. CDR3 DNA: TGTGCCAGCAGAGGGGGGGCGGACGAAAAACTGTTTTTT. It specifies CASRGGADEKLFF.

This clone occurred many times. The genes are TRBV4-1 and TRBJ2-2; a possible D gene is TRBD1 (7 bases). Trimming removed 0 bases from V and 1 base from J, with 15 bases in between. The CDR3 sequence is 18 residues long. Looked up from germline, CDR1 is MGHRA and CDR2 is YSYEKL. The CDR3 coding sequence is TGCGCCAGCAGCCAAGATCGGGGGACAGCCGGGAACACCGGGGAGCTGTTTTTT. This codes for CASSQDRGTAGNTGELFF.

The CDR3 sequence: CATSTGVNTEAFF. The CDR3 coding sequence is TGTGCCACCTCCACAGGGGTGAACACTGAAGCTTTCTTT. The chain employs TRBV6-5 and TRBJ1-1; the match to TRBD1 covers 7 bases. V was pared by 10 bases and J by 0 bases, with 5 bases of the junction left unmatched. CDR1 and CDR2 (germline): MNHEY, SVGAGI. The CDR3 spans 13 residues.

The rearrangement joins TRBV6-2 or TRBV6-3 to TRBJ2-7, with 7 bases matching TRBD1. J gave up 2 bases and V 6 bases, and 19 bases lay outside the gene matches. The CDR3 contains 18 residues. The germline CDR1 and CDR2 sequences are MNHEY and SVGEGT. The CDR3, as DNA: TGTGCCAGCAGCCCACGGAAAGGGGGCGCGTTTCGGGCCTACGAGCAGTACTTC. As protein: CASSPRKGGAFRAYEQYF.

This chain connects TRBV3-1 (or the pseudogene TRBV3-2) to TRBJ2-7; tentatively, D is TRBD1 (7 bases). The CDR3 totals 14 residues. Germline loops: CDR1 LGHDT, CDR2 YNNKEL (reference sequence). Trimming removed 0 bases from V and 6 bases from J, with 12 bases in between. CDR3 amino acids: CASSQDGQGGEQYF. CDR3 sequence (DNA): TGTGCCAGCAGCCAAGATGGCCAGGGGGGCGAGCAGTACTTC.

The chain couples TRBV5-4 to TRBJ1-2; possible D gene TRBD1, 6 bases. The CDR3 covers 15 residues. Trimming took 4 bases from V and 0 from J, leaving 13 bases between them. Germline V lookup: CDR1 SGHNT, CDR2 YYREEE (reference sequence). CDR3 sequence: CASSANRVSNYGYTF. CDR3 nucleotide sequence: TGTGCCAGCAGCGCGAACAGGGTTTCTAACTATGGCTACACCTTC.

The chain joins TRBV7-3 to TRBJ2-1; tentatively, D is TRBD2 (6 bases). The ends were cut back, 5 bases at V and 0 bases at J, with 11 bases in the middle. The germline V gene encodes CDR1 SGHTA and CDR2 FQGTGA. This CDR3 has 15 amino acids. CDR3 sequence (DNA): TGTGCCAGCAGCGCGGGACTTTCCTCCTACAATGAGCAGTTCTTC. This translates into CASSAGLSSYNEQFF. Complete variable domain (other parts from reference TRBV7-3 and TRBJ2-1): GAGVSQTPSNKVTEKGKYVELRCDPISGHTALYWYRQSLGQGPEFLIYFQGTGAADDSGLPNDRFFAVRPEGSVSTLKIQRTERGDSAVYLCASSAGLSSYNEQFFGPGTRLTVL.

The genes are TRBV5-1 and TRBJ2-5; maybe TRBD2 (6 bases). This CDR3 spans 16 amino acids. In germline, CDR1 is SGHRS, CDR2 YFSETQ. V lost 0 bases and J 5 bases, leaving 17 bases between the germline ends. The CDR3 region is CASSLGAEGPNETQYF. CDR3 nucleotide sequence: TGCGCCAGCAGCTTGGGGGCGGAGGGGCCCAACGAGACCCAGTACTTC. The complete variable domain, with remaining parts taken from reference TRBV5-1 and TRBJ2-5, reads KAGVTQTPRYLIKTRGQQVTLSCSPISGHRSVSWYQQTPGQGLQFLFEYFSETQRNKGNFPGRFSGRQFSNSRSEMNVSTLELGDSALYLCASSLGAEGPNETQYFGPGTRLLVL.

This clone was detected once. The chain couples TRBV3-1 (or the pseudogene TRBV3-2) to TRBJ2-1, with a weak D call TRBD2 (7 bases). V shed 1 base and J shed 5 bases, with 9 bases lying between them. The CDR3 spans 14 residues. Germline V gene lookup returns CDR1 LGHDT and CDR2 YNNKEL (reference sequence). CDR3 protein: CASSQAGGHNEQFF. As DNA, the CDR3 is TGTGCCAGCAGCCAAGCGGGGGGCCACAATGAGCAGTTCTTC.

This clone was recorded at least ten times. The chain joins TRBV11-2 to TRBJ1-2, with TRBD1 identical over 12 bases. The junction had 5 bases not matched to a gene; V was cut back by 0 bases and J by 6 bases. Per the germline V gene, CDR1 is SGHAT and CDR2 is FQNNGV. The CDR3 runs to 16 residues. The CDR3 protein is CASSLDAGQGANGYTF. The CDR3 nucleotides are TGTGCCAGCAGCTTAGATGCGGGACAGGGGGCTAATGGCTACACCTTC.

The V gene is TRBV5-1, the J gene TRBJ1-1; TRBD1 matches at 9 bases. The J segment lost 5 bases and the V segment lost 4 bases, leaving 9 bases of the junction unmatched. The CDR3 is 15 amino acids. Germline V gives CDR1 SGHRS, CDR2 YFSETQ. The CDR3 DNA follows: TGCGCCAGCAGCATTGCACAGGGGGCTTGGACTGAAGCTTTCTTT. This encodes CASSIAQGAWTEAFF.

The rearrangement links TRBV19 to TRBJ2-5, with TRBD2 matching 10 bases. From germline, CDR1 is LNHDA and CDR2 SQIVND (reference sequence). V was pared by 4 bases and J by 7 bases, with 9 bases of the junction left unmatched. This CDR3 is built from 15 residues. The CDR3, as DNA: TGTGCCAGTAGTACCAGCGGGGGGGCGGGTTGGACCCAGTACTTC. It codes for CASSTSGGAGWTQYF.

The V and J genes are TRBV28 and TRBJ1-1, with D hard to call. This CDR3 spans 12 amino acids. Germline V lookup: CDR1 MDHEN, CDR2 SYDVKM. Deletions cut 6 bases from V and 3 bases from J, with 8 bases between. CDR3 DNA sequence: TGTGCCAGCAGCTACGAGTACACTGAAGCTTTCTTT. Its translation: CASSYEYTEAFF. The full variable domain, its missing parts supplied by reference TRBV28 and TRBJ1-1, is DVKVTQSSRYLVKRTGEKVFLECVQDMDHENMFWYRQDPGLGLRLIYFSYDVKMKEKGDIPEGYSVSREKKERFSLILESASTNQTSMYLCASSYEYTEAFFGQGTRLTVV.

The chain combines TRBV7-9 with TRBJ2-7; TRBD1 might be the D (6 bases). Germline V CDR1 and CDR2: SEHNR, FQNEAQ (reference sequence). This CDR3 has 15 residues. V lost 2 bases and J 2 bases, leaving 13 bases between the germline ends. In DNA form, the CDR3 reads TGTGCCAGCAGCTTACTACAGCAGGGGACCTACGAGCAGTACTTC. It yields the protein CASSLLQQGTYEQYF.